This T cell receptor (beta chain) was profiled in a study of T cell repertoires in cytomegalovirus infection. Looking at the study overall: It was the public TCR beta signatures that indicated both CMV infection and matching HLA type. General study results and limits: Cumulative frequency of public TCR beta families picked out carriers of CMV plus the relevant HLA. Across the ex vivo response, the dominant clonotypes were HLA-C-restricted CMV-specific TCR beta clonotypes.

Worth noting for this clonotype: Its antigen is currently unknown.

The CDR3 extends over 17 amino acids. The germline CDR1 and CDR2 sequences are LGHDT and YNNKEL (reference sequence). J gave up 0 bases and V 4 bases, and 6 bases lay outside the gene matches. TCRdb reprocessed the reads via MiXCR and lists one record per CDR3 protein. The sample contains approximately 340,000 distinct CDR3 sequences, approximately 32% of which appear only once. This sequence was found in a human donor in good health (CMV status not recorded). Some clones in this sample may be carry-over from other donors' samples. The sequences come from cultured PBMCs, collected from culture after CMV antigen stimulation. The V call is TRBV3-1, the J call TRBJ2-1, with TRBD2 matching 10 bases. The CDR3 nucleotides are TGTGCCAGCAGCCCGTATTTAGCGGGAGGCTCCTACAATGAGCAGTTCTTC. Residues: CASSPYLAGGSYNEQFF.